This T cell receptor beta chain was obtained from a study of CD8 T cells in ankylosing spondylitis. The V end lost 8 bases, the J end lost 3 bases, and 21 bases lay between the germline ends. The germline gives CDR1 SQVTM, CDR2 ANQGSEA. This CDR3 is built from 15 residues. TCRdb reanalysed the 5' RACE reads using MiXCR and keeps one entry per CDR3 protein. This table holds hundreds of thousands of distinct CDR3 sequences, around 25% found once. This sequence joins TRBV29-1 and TRBJ2-3, with unresolved D. This TCR came from a male donor with ankylosing spondylitis or in good health (not recorded which). The sample comprised blood, either unsorted or a sorted T cell fraction (not recorded which). The CDR3 loop is CSTREDNVRTDTQYF. The CDR3 nucleotides are TGCAGCACCCGAGAGGATAACGTCAGGACAGATACGCAGTATTTT.